This T cell receptor beta chain was recovered during a study of multiple sclerosis patients with progressive multifocal leukoencephalopathy. Study-wide points: No common TRBV or TRBJ usage or pairing appeared at PML.

This clone appeared once. The antigen is undetermined. TCRdb's table, derived via immunoSEQ multiplex PCR, lists solely in-frame clones and lacks some. The table shows over 20,000 clones, with approximately 90% occurring only once. Time point indicated: 12 to 13 months of natalizumab therapy. The sequence was obtained from a young man with multiple sclerosis. The sequencing here drew on PBMCs, taken from a patient treated with natalizumab.

This chain's CDR3 is CSVGATGVQRTEAFF. CDR3 sequence (DNA): TGCAGCGTTGGGGCGACAGGGGTACAGAGGACTGAAGCTTTCTTT. This sequence joins TRBV29-1 and TRBJ1-1, with TRBD1 matching 8 bases. The V and J ends lost 4 bases and 5 bases, in that order; junction bases with no gene match: 12. The germline CDR1 and CDR2 sequences are SQVTM and ANQGSEA. This CDR3 has 15 residues.